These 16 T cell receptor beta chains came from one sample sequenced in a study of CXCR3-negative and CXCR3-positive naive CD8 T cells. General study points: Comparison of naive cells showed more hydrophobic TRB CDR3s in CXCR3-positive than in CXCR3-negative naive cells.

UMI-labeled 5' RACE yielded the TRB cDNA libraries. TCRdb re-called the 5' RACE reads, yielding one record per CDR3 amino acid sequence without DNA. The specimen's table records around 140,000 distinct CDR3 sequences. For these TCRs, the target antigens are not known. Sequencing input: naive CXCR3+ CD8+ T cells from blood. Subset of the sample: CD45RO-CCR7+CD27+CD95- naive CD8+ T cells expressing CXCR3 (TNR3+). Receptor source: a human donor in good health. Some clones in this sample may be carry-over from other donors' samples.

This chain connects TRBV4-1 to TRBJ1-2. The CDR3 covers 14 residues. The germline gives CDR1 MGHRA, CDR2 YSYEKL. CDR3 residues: CASSHTTSAYGYTF.

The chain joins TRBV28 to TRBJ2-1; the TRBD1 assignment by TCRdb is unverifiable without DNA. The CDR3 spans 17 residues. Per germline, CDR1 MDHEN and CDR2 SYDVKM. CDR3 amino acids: CASSLPPGIVSYNEQFF.

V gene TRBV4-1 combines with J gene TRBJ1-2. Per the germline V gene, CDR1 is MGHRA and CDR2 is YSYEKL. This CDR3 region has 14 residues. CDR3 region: CASSQDYISYGYTF.

The CDR3 reads CASSSGTYYEQYF. The rearrangement links TRBV7-9 to TRBJ2-7. From germline, CDR1 is SEHNR and CDR2 FQNEAQ (reference sequence). The length of the CDR3 is 13 residues.

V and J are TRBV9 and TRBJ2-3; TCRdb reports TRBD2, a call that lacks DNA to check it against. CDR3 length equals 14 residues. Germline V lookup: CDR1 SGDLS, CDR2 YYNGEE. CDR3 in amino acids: CASAYSVSTDTQYF. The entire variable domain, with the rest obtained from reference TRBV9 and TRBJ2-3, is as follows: DSGVTQTPKHLITATGQRVTLRCSPRSGDLSVYWYQQSLDQGLQFLIQYYNGEERAKGNILERFSAQQFPDLHSELNLSSLELGDSALYFCASAYSVSTDTQYFGPGTRLTVL.

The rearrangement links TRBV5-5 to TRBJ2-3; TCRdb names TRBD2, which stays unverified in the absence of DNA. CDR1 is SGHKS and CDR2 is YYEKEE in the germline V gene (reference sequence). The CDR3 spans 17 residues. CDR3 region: CASSPRGLAGIGDTQYF. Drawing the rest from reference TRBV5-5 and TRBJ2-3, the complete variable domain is DAGVTQSPTHLIKTRGQQVTLRCSPISGHKSVSWYQQVLGQGPQFIFQYYEKEERGRGNFPDRFSARQFPNYSSELNVNALLLGDSALYLCASSPRGLAGIGDTQYFGPGTRLTVL.

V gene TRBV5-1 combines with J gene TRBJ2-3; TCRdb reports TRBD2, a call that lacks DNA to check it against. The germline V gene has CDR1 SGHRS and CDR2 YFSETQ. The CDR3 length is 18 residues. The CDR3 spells CASSLVGFRGSGTDTQYF. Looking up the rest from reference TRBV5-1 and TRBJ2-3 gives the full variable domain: KAGVTQTPRYLIKTRGQQVTLSCSPISGHRSVSWYQQTPGQGLQFLFEYFSETQRNKGNFPGRFSGRQFSNSRSEMNVSTLELGDSALYLCASSLVGFRGSGTDTQYFGPGTRLTVL.

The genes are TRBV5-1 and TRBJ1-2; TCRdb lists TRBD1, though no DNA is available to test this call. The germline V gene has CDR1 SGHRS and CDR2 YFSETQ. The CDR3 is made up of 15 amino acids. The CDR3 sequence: CASSLGGRGLDGYTF.

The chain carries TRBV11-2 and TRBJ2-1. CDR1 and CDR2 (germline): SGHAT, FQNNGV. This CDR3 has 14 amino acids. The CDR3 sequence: CASSCRDCYNEQFF.

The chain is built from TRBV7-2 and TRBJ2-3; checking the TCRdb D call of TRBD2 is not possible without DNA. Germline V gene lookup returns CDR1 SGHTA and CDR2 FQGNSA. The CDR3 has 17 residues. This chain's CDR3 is CASSLVAEGGSTDTQYF.

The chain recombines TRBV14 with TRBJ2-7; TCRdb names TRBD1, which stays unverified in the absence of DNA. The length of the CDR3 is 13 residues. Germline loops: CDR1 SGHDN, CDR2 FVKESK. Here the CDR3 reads CASSPAGALEQYF. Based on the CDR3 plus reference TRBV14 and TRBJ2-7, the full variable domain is EAGVTQFPSHSVIEKGQTVTLRCDPISGHDNLYWYRRVMGKEIKFLLHFVKESKQDESGMPNNRFLAERTGGTYSTLKVQPAELEDSGVYFCASSPAGALEQYFGPGTRLTVT.

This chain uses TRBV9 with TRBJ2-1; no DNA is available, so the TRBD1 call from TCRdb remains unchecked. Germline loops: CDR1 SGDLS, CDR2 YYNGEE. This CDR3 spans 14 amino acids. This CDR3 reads CASSVAGAANEQFF.

The chain's CDR3 is CASSVRGDSYNEQFF. The V gene is TRBV27, the J gene TRBJ2-1; absent DNA, TCRdb's TRBD2 call cannot be checked. CDR3 length equals 15 residues. Germline V lookup: CDR1 MNHEY, CDR2 SMNVEV (reference sequence).

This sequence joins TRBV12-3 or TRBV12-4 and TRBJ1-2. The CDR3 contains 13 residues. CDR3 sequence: CASSLSGSSGYTF.

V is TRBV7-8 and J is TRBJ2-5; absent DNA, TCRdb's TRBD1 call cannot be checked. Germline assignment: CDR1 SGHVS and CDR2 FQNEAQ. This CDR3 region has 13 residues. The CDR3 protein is CASTPGGQETQYF.

CDR3 residues: CSVEDPRGSTGELFF. The V and J genes are TRBV29-1 and TRBJ2-2; TCRdb names TRBD1, which stays unverified in the absence of DNA. Germline CDR1 and CDR2: SQVTM and ANQGSEA. This CDR3 is built from 15 residues.